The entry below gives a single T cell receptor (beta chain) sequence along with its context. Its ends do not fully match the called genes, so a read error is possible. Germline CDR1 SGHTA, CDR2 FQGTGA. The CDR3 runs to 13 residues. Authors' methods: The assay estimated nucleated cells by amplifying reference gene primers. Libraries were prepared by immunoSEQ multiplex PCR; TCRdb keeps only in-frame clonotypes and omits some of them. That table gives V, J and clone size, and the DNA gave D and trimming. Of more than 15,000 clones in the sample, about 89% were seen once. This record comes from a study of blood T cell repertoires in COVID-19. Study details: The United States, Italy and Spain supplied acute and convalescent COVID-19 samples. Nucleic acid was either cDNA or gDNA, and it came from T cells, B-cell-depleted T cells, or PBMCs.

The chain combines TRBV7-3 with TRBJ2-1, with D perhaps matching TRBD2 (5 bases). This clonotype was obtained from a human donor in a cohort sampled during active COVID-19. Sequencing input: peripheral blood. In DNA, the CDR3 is TGTGCCAGCAGCTTAACTGCCGGGAATGATCAGTTCTTC. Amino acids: CASSLTAGNDQFF. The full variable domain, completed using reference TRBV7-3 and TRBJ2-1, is GAGVSQTPSNKVTEKGKYVELRCDPISGHTALYWYRQSLGQGPEFLIYFQGTGAADDSGLPNDRFFAVRPEGSVSTLKIQRTERGDSAVYLCASSLTAGNDQFFGPGTRLTVL.